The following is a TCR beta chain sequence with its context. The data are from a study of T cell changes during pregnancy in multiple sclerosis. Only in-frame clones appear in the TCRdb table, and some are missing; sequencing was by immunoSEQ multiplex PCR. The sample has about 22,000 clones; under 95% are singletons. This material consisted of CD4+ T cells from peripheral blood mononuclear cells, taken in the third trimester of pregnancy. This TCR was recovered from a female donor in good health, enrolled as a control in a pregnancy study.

In nucleotides, the CDR3 is TGTGCCAGCAGCGCCTCTTCTTCCTACCGGGAGCAGTACTTC. Its protein product is CASSASSSYREQYF. The chain carries TRBV9 and TRBJ2-7; D gene unclear. The CDR3 length is 14 residues. The V end was cut by 3 bases, the J end by 7 bases, with 17 bases between. The germline CDR1 and CDR2 sequences are SGDLS and YYNGEE.